A single sample is the source of the 20 T cell receptor beta chains below, sequenced in a study of blood T cells in healthy people across ages. Alongside a J-beta primer mix, a sample-barcoded 5' primer served in a second PCR lasting roughly 7 to 11 cycles. MiXCR, applied by TCRdb to the 5' RACE reads, yields one record per CDR3 protein. Altogether roughly 800,000 distinct CDR3 sequences are present, 20% to 30% being singletons, with the ten largest covering more than 7.5%. These data were also reused for a study on T cells of mothers and their children.

The sequenced sample was blood. These receptors were collected from a boy between 10 and 17 years old in good health.

This clonotype occurred a few times. V gene TRBV10-3 combines with J gene TRBJ1-2; D is possibly TRBD1 (5 bases). The V gene's germline CDR1 is ENHRY and CDR2 SYGVKD. V lost 4 bases and J 9 bases, leaving 9 bases between the germline ends. This CDR3 region has 11 residues. CDR3 nucleotide sequence: TGTGCCATCAGTGGGGGACTTAGCTACACCTTC. As protein: CAISGGLSYTF.

The chain is built from TRBV11-2 and TRBJ2-1, with 11 bases lining up with TRBD1. Gene TRBJ2-7 matches the end of the DNA better, so the J call may be wrong. Germline V gene data show CDR1 as SGHAT and CDR2 as FQNNGV. The CDR3 is 15 residues long. The CDR3 protein is CASSLRTGGPYEQYF. CDR3 in DNA: TGTGCCAGCAGCCTTAGGACAGGGGGCCCCTACGAGCAGTACTTC.

The J gene is TRBJ1-6, the V gene TRBV10-2, with D maybe TRBD1 (5 bases). CDR1 and CDR2 (germline): WSHSY, SAAADI. The V end was cut by 0 bases, the J end by 9 bases, with 9 bases between. The CDR3 contains 14 residues. Written as DNA, the CDR3 is TGCGCCAGCAGTGAGTCCACAGGAGCTTCACCCCTCCACTTT. Amino acid sequence: CASSESTGASPLHF.

This chain connects TRBV11-2 to TRBJ1-1; D call uncertain. In germline, CDR1 is SGHAT, CDR2 FQNNGV. CDR3 length: 12 residues. The V end lost 0 bases, the J end lost 9 bases, and 8 bases lay between the germline ends. The CDR3 DNA is TGTGCCAGCAGCTTAGACTCCCCAAAAGCTTTCTTT. Translation: CASSLDSPKAFF.

The CDR3 bases are TGTGCCAGCAGTCCCGGACCAATGAGGGGCAGCGTCTCCTACACAGATACGCAGTATTTT. Amino acid sequence: CASSPGPMRGSVSYTDTQYF. The J gene is TRBJ2-3, the V gene TRBV12-3 or TRBV12-4; D may correspond to TRBD1 or TRBD2 (5 bases each). The V end was cut by 5 bases, the J end by 2 bases, with 29 bases between. This CDR3 has 20 residues.

The rearrangement joins TRBV28 to TRBJ2-6; 7 bases agree with TRBD1. CDR1 MDHEN and CDR2 SYDVKM come from the germline V gene. V shed 5 bases and J 6 bases; nucleotides not matched to a gene: 13. The CDR3 has 17 amino acids. The CDR3 sequence: CASSTRQGTHVANVLTF. The CDR3, as DNA: TGTGCCAGCAGTACGAGACAGGGTACACATGTGGCCAACGTCCTGACTTTC.

This clonotype appeared a few times. The J gene is TRBJ2-3, the V gene TRBV29-1; D unresolved. This CDR3 is built from 12 residues. V dropped 2 bases and J dropped 1 base, with 4 bases sitting between them. Germline CDR1 is SQVTM and CDR2 is ANQGSEA. CDR3 amino acids: CSVESRTDTQYF. The CDR3 DNA sequence: TGCAGCGTTGAATCTCGCACAGATACGCAGTATTTT.

V usage is TRBV14 and J usage is TRBJ2-1; 9 bases agree with TRBD2. Germline CDR1 SGHDN, CDR2 FVKESK. CDR3 length: 16 residues. The junction had 6 bases not matched to a gene; V was cut back by 0 bases and J by 6 bases. The CDR3 protein is CASSQDWLAGFNEQFF. The CDR3 DNA reads TGTGCCAGCAGCCAAGATTGGCTAGCGGGGTTCAATGAGCAGTTCTTC.

This clonotype was observed a few times. The V gene is TRBV10-2, the J gene TRBJ2-7; 11 nucleotides match TRBD1. CDR1 is WSHSY and CDR2 is SAAADI in the germline V gene. The CDR3 has 15 amino acids. With V trimmed by 3 bases and J by 7 bases, 8 bases remained unmatched. The CDR3: CASSDPGQGAGEQYF. The CDR3 DNA sequence: TGCGCCAGCAGTGACCCCGGACAGGGGGCGGGTGAGCAGTACTTC.

The rearrangement links TRBV5-1 to TRBJ2-3; D ambiguous. CDR1 SGHRS and CDR2 YFSETQ come from the germline V gene. The CDR3 has 15 amino acids. Deletions cut 7 bases from V and 10 bases from J, with 25 bases between. The CDR3 loop reads CASGKWLSSRDAQYF. The DNA of the CDR3 is TGCGCCAGCGGCAAGTGGCTAAGTTCTCGTGATGCGCAGTATTTT.

The chain recombines TRBV29-1 with TRBJ1-2; D may be TRBD1 (5 bases). Trimming shortened V by 4 bases and J by 7 bases, and 10 bases separated the two germline ends. The CDR3 is made up of 11 amino acids. The germline V gene has CDR1 SQVTM and CDR2 ANQGSEA. The CDR3 DNA is TGCAGCGTTGCAGGGTTGTCTGGCTACACCTTC. The encoded protein is CSVAGLSGYTF.

V gene TRBV20-1 combines with J gene TRBJ2-5; 8 nucleotides match TRBD2. The J segment lost 1 base and the V segment lost 7 bases, leaving 5 bases of the junction unmatched. The CDR3 consists of 13 residues. In germline, CDR1 is DFQATT, CDR2 SNEGSKA (reference sequence). The DNA for the CDR3 is TGCAGTGGACAGGCGGGGGGCCAAGAGACCCAGTACTTC. Translating it yields CSGQAGGQETQYF.

This clonotype came up a few times. The gene calls are TRBV27 and TRBJ2-5; TRBD1 matches at 9 bases. The last part of the DNA fits TRBJ2-1 better; the J call may be wrong. This CDR3 contains 16 residues. Germline V gene data show CDR1 as MNHEY and CDR2 as SMNVEV (reference sequence). DNA of the CDR3: TGTGCCAGCAGTTTACAACAGGGGGCGATTTACAATGAGCAGTTCTTC. Residues: CASSLQQGAIYNEQFF.

The J gene is TRBJ1-4, the V gene TRBV3-1; D unclear. This CDR3 has 14 residues. Germline CDR1 and CDR2: LGHDT and YNNKEL (reference sequence). V was trimmed by 3 bases and J by 4 bases, leaving 9 bases between them. CDR3 nucleotide sequence: TGTGCCAGCAGCCAGGGAGGGAGTAATGAAAAACTGTTTTTT. This translates into CASSQGGSNEKLFF.

In this sample, this clonotype turned up a few times. The DNA for the CDR3 is TGTGCCAGCAGTTACTTTCCTGGAAACATTCAGTACTTC. Its translation is CASSYFPGNIQYF. The J gene is TRBJ2-4, the V gene TRBV6-2 or TRBV6-3; D remains unclear. The CDR3 has 13 amino acids. Trimming stripped 1 base from V and 6 bases from J, with 7 bases between. Germline V lookup: CDR1 MNHEY, CDR2 SVGEGT.

This chain connects TRBV28 to TRBJ2-5, with 8 bases aligning to TRBD2. V gave up 6 bases and J gave up 2 bases; unmatched junction bases: 8. Germline CDR1 MDHEN, CDR2 SYDVKM. This CDR3 region has 15 residues. The CDR3: CASSPGRGDQETQYF. CDR3 in DNA: TGTGCCAGCAGCCCAGGGCGGGGGGATCAAGAGACCCAGTACTTC.

The chain carries TRBV5-1 and TRBJ2-3, with 16 nucleotides matching TRBD2. The V gene's germline CDR1 is SGHRS and CDR2 YFSETQ. This CDR3 has 18 amino acids. V shed 4 bases and J 6 bases; nucleotides not matched to a gene: 11. This CDR3 is CASSPKPGLAGGEDTQYF. The CDR3 nucleotides are TGCGCCAGCAGCCCGAAGCCGGGACTAGCGGGAGGGGAGGATACGCAGTATTTT.

Only one count was recorded for this clonotype. The V and J genes are TRBV10-3 and TRBJ1-5, with no clear D. The CDR3 is made up of 15 amino acids. The germline CDR1 and CDR2 sequences are ENHRY and SYGVKD. The V end was cut by 3 bases, the J end by 7 bases, with 16 bases between. The CDR3 DNA is TGTGCCATCAGTGAAGGTTCGGGGTCGGGGCAGCCCCAGCATTTT. Translation gives CAISEGSGSGQPQHF.

This sequence joins TRBV9 and TRBJ1-1; D unresolved. V shed 0 bases and J shed 7 bases, with 10 bases lying between them. The CDR3 is 13 residues long. CDR1 is SGDLS and CDR2 is YYNGEE in the germline V gene. CDR3 bases: TGTGCCAGCAGCGTAGGGTTATCAGGTGAAGCTTTCTTT. Amino acids: CASSVGLSGEAFF. The full variable domain, rest sourced from reference TRBV9 and TRBJ1-1, is DSGVTQTPKHLITATGQRVTLRCSPRSGDLSVYWYQQSLDQGLQFLIQYYNGEERAKGNILERFSAQQFPDLHSELNLSSLELGDSALYFCASSVGLSGEAFFGQGTRLTVV.

This clonotype turned up a few times. This chain links TRBV29-1 with TRBJ2-1, with D possibly TRBD1 on 5 matching bases. Near its end, the DNA agrees better with TRBJ2-5, so the J call may be wrong. The length of the CDR3 is 14 residues. The germline V gene encodes CDR1 SQVTM and CDR2 ANQGSEA. The CDR3 DNA is TGCAGCGTTTCACAGGTTCTCTTGGAAGAGACCCAGTACTTC. Its translation: CSVSQVLLEETQYF.